This T cell receptor beta chain was sequenced during a study of memory CD4+ T cells and cytomegalovirus serostatus. The V gene's germline CDR1 is SGDLS and CDR2 YYNGEE. J lost 3 bases, V lost 2 bases, and 5 bases had no gene match. The CDR3 is 16 residues long. Libraries were prepared by immunoSEQ multiplex PCR; TCRdb keeps only in-frame clonotypes and omits some of them. The sample records tens of thousands of clones, 60% to 80% being singletons. A note on this clone: Antigen: not known.

Study-wide points: Median bootstrapped AUC for CMV status was roughly 0.95 originally, around 0.91 US-trained.

The sort gate was single viable CD3+CD4+CD8-CD45RO+ cells for memory CD4+ T cells. Positive selection with CD4 microbeads enriched total CD4+ T cells. The sequencing sample was made of memory CD4+ T cells from blood. The J gene is TRBJ1-4, the V gene TRBV9, with 9 nucleotides matching TRBD1. This sequence was found in an adult in good health and CMV-seronegative. Here the CDR3 DNA reads TGTGCCAGCAGCGTCACAGGGGGCACGGCTAATGAAAAACTGTTTTTT. This gives the protein CASSVTGGTANEKLFF.